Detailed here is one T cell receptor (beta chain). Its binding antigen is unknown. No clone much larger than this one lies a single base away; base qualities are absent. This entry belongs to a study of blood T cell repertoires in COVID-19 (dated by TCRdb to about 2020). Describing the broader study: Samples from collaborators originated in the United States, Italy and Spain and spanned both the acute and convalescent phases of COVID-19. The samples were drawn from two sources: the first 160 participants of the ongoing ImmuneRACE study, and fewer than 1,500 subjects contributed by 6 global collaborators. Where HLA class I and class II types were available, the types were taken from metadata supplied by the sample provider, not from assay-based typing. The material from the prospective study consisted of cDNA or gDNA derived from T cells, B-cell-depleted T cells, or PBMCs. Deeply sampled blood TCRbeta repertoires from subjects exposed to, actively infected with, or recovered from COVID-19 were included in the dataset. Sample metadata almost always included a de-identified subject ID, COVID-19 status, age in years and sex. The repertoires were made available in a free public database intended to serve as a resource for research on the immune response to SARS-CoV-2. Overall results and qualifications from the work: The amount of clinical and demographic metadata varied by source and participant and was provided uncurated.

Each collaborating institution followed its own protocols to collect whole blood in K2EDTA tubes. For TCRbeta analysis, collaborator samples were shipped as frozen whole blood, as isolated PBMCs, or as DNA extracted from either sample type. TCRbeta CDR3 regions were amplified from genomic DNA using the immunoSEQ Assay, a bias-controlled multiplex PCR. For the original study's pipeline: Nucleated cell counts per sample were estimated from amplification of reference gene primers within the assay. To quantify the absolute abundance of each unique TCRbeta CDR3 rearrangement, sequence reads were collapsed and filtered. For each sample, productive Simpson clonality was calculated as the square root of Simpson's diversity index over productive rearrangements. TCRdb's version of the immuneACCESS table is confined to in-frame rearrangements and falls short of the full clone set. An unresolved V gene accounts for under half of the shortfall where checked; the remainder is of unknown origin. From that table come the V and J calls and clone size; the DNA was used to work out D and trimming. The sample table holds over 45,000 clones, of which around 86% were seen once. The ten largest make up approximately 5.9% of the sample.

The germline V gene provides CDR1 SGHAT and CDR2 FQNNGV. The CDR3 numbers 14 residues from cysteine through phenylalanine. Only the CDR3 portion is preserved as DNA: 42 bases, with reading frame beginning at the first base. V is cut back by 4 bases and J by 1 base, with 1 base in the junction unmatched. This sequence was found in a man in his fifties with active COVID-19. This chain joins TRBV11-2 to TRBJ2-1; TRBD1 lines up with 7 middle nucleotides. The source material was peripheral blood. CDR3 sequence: CASSSTGSYNEQFF. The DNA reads TGTGCCAGCAGCTCGACAGGGTCCTACAATGAGCAGTTCTTC.